This entry is about one T cell receptor beta chain. What it recognizes is unknown. Sequencing was performed with immunoSEQ multiplex PCR; in TCRdb, only in-frame clones are kept and a portion is missing. The repertoire holds under 200,000 clones, with 80% to 95% as singletons. The data stem from a study of T cell responses to AZD1222 COVID-19 vaccine. Across the whole study: Pooling covered second doses at about 4 or about 12 weeks.

The CDR3 loop spans 14 amino acids. V was pared by 4 bases and J by 3 bases, with 11 bases between. Germline V gene lookup returns CDR1 MGHRA and CDR2 YSYEKL. Study-level results: There were mostly white British donors and more females than males, and clonal diversity was possibly underestimated. Two doses of AZD1222 preceded a rise in Spike-specific TCR breadth and depth.

The TCR originated in an adult in good health. The chain couples TRBV4-1 to TRBJ2-3; no clear D. The sequencing used peripheral blood, collected on day 0 of AZD1222 vaccination. CDR3 protein: CASSPKLGTDTQYF. In DNA form, the CDR3 reads TGCGCCAGCAGCCCTAAATTAGGGACAGATACGCAGTATTTT.